This T cell receptor (beta chain) was sequenced during a study of blood T cells in healthy people across ages. Notes on the study in general: Samples with more naive T cells showed higher observed beta diversity.

Points on this clonotype: Its specificity is unknown.

Combining a sample-barcoded 5' primer with a J-beta primer mix, a second PCR ran for about 7 to 11 cycles. Researchers report that each sample yielded at least 2.5 million CDR3-containing paired-end reads. TCRdb redid the calling of the 5' RACE reads with MiXCR, one entry per CDR3 protein. The profile shows 850,000 to 950,000 distinct CDR3 sequences, less than 35% of them singletons. Germline CDR1 is SGHRS and CDR2 is YFSETQ. The CDR3 runs to 15 residues. Trimming took 4 bases from V and 7 from J, leaving 20 bases between them. Source material: blood. The genes are TRBV5-1 and TRBJ1-2, with D maybe TRBD1 (5 bases). This TCR was recovered from a woman older than 75 in good health. The CDR3 reads CASSGEGRGICGYTF. CDR3 DNA: TGCGCCAGCAGCGGAGAGGGACGGGGGATATGTGGCTACACCTTC.